These T cell receptor beta chains were read from a single sample in a study of cytomegalovirus exposure and HLA in healthy donors. TCRdb's table, derived via immunoSEQ multiplex PCR, lists solely in-frame clones and lacks some. This sample has 180,000 or so clones, with 65% to 90% found just once. Material for sequencing was PBMCs. All receptors derive from a woman in her twenties or thirties in good health and CMV-seropositive. The CDR3 runs from the conserved cysteine through the conserved F or W. A D gene is named only where the DNA matches it firmly. Rows may omit the clone size; those that give it use once, few, many or a size class.

>15|NA|TRBJ1-5|NA|TRBV4-1
CASSLSGDLGQPQHF
TGCGCCAGCAGCCTCTCGGGAGACCTGGGACAGCCCCAGCATTTT
>18|NA|TRBJ1-2|NA|TRBV4-1
CASSRGGVPRDLTYGYTF
TGCGCCAGCAGCCGAGGAGGGGTTCCCAGGGACCTCACTTATGGCTACACCTTC
>14|TRBD1|TRBJ1-5|once|TRBV28
CASSSGGTNQPQHF
TGTGCCAGCAGTTCAGGGGGCACCAATCAGCCCCAGCATTTT
>15|TRBD2|TRBJ2-7|few|TRBV9
CASSVGAGGDYEQYF
TGTGCCAGCAGCGTAGGTGCGGGGGGGGACTACGAGCAGTACTTC
>14|NA|TRBJ1-1|NA|TRBV5-1
CASNPLTGNTEAFF
TGCGCCAGCAACCCCTTGACAGGGAACACTGAAGCTTTCTTT
>19|TRBD2|TRBJ2-1|NA|TRBV9
CASSGTGTSEFDFYNEQFF
TGTGCCAGCAGCGGAACCGGGACTAGCGAGTTCGACTTTTACAATGAGCAGTTCTTC
>14|NA|TRBJ2-5|NA|TRBV27
CASIEGTYQETQYF
TGTGCCAGCATCGAGGGGACTTACCAAGAGACCCAGTACTTC
>15|NA|TRBJ1-2|NA|TRBV27
CASSPLLRETYGYTF
TGTGCCAGCAGCCCCCTCTTACGGGAAACCTATGGCTACACCTTC
>13|TRBD1|TRBJ1-1|NA|TRBV5-1
CATLVDRDTEAFF
TGCGCCACCCTGGTAGACAGGGACACTGAAGCTTTCTTT
>15|TRBD1|TRBJ1-2|few|TRBV25-1
CASSDPGQGTGGYTF
TGTGCCAGCAGTGACCCGGGACAGGGTACAGGAGGCTACACCTTC
>14|NA|TRBJ1-5|NA|TRBV6-6
CASSQHRDNQPQHF
TGTGCCAGCAGCCAACACAGGGACAATCAGCCCCAGCATTTT
>15|NA|TRBJ1-4|once|TRBV25-1
CASTQSRARNEKLFF
TGTGCCAGCACACAGTCGAGGGCACGGAATGAAAAACTGTTTTTT
>13|NA|TRBJ2-5|few|TRBV15
CATSRDPQETQYF
TGTGCCACCAGCAGAGACCCACAAGAGACCCAGTACTTC
>15|TRBD2|TRBJ2-7|NA|TRBV7-2
CASSSSGGSSYEQYF
TGTGCCAGCAGCTCCTCGGGAGGGAGCTCCTACGAGCAGTACTTC
>15|TRBD1|TRBJ2-2|NA|TRBV6-5
CASRRTGPNTGELFF
TGTGCCAGCAGGAGGACAGGGCCGAACACCGGGGAGCTGTTTTTT
>15|NA|TRBJ1-1|NA|TRBV27
CASSFWGDRDTEAFF
TGTGCCAGCAGTTTTTGGGGAGATAGGGACACTGAAGCTTTCTTT
>15|NA|TRBJ1-5|NA|TRBV7-2
CASSLYRISNQPQHF
TGTGCCAGCAGCCTATATCGAATTAGCAATCAGCCCCAGCATTTT
>16|TRBD1|TRBJ2-3|NA|TRBV29-1
CSVTPQGKGGTDTQYF
TGCAGCGTTACACCACAGGGGAAGGGTGGCACAGATACGCAGTATTTT
>17|TRBD2|TRBJ2-3|NA|TRBV15
CATSRRILAGGSDTQYF
TGTGCCACCAGCAGACGGATACTAGCGGGAGGCTCAGATACGCAGTATTTT
>15|NA|TRBJ1-2|NA|TRBV4-2
CASSQDRQLILGYTF
TGTGCCAGCAGCCAAGATCGACAGCTGATACTAGGCTACACCTTC
>14|NA|TRBJ2-3|NA|TRBV11-2
CASSSRGLTDTQYF
TGTGCCAGCAGCTCGCGGGGGCTTACAGATACGCAGTATTTT